Listed below are T cell receptor beta chains from one sample, sequenced in a study of T cell responses to AZD1222 COVID-19 vaccine. Assay: immunoSEQ multiplex PCR; the TCRdb copy retains only in-frame clones and omits some. The sample shows 70,000 to 95,000 clones, roughly 90% of them seen only once. Sample: peripheral blood, taken on day 0 of AZD1222 vaccination. Receptors originate from an adult in good health. Both conserved end residues are part of each CDR3. D genes are given only for firm matches. Not all rows give a size; the values are once, few, many and, for expanded clones, a class.

>TRBV7-3|TRBJ1-2|NA|NA
CASSLGAPEANYGYTF
TGTGCCAGCAGCTTAGGTGCGCCAGAGGCTAACTATGGCTACACCTTC
>TRBV12-3/TRBV12-4|TRBJ1-6|NA|NA
CASSSGVDSPLHF
TGTGCCAGCAGTTCGGGGGTAGACTCACCCCTCCACTTT
>TRBV18|TRBJ1-1|NA|NA
CASSPLALGTEAFF
TGTGCCAGCTCACCACTGGCGTTGGGAACTGAAGCTTTCTTT
>TRBV2|TRBJ2-7|NA|NA
CASSVQLGAYEQYF
TGTGCCAGCAGTGTACAGTTGGGGGCCTACGAGCAGTACTTC
>TRBV5-1|TRBJ2-5|NA|NA
CASSYPQETQYF
TGCGCCAGCAGCTACCCCCAAGAGACCCAGTACTTC
>TRBV4-1|TRBJ2-2|once|TRBD1
CASSHPPGQGGTGELFF
TGCGCCAGCAGCCATCCTCCCGGACAGGGGGGCACCGGGGAGCTGTTTTTT
>TRBV6-5|TRBJ1-5|once|NA
CASSPGVNQPQHF
TGTGCCAGCAGTCCAGGGGTCAATCAGCCCCAGCATTTT
>TRBV18|TRBJ1-5|NA|NA
CASSRQSNQPQHF
TGTGCCAGCTCACGGCAGAGCAATCAGCCCCAGCATTTT
>TRBV7-2|TRBJ1-6|NA|NA
CASSPSVNSPLHF
TGTGCCAGCAGCCCTAGTGTGAATTCACCCCTCCACTTT
>TRBV10-3|TRBJ2-6|NA|TRBD1
CAVSPTGGSGANVLTF
TGTGCCGTCAGCCCGACAGGGGGCTCTGGGGCCAACGTCCTGACTTTC
>TRBV7-9|TRBJ1-2|NA|NA
CASRDAGTGSYGYTF
TGTGCCAGCAGGGATGCCGGGACGGGGAGCTATGGCTACACCTTC
>TRBV28|TRBJ1-5|once|NA
CATYGGLQPQHF
TGTGCCACTTACGGGGGGCTTCAGCCCCAGCATTTT